The 2 T cell receptor beta chains below were found in one sample sequenced in a study of graft-versus-host responses after intestinal transplantation (dated by TCRdb to the early 2020s). Libraries were prepared through the immunoSEQ multiplex PCR assay. TCRdb retrieved this table from immuneACCESS and kept in-frame rearrangements only. Not all clones are present; in checked studies, unresolved V genes account for under half, and no reason is known for the remainder. This sample comprises 80,000 to 95,000 clones, about 88% of them detected only once. Of the sample, roughly 0.28% is held by the ten largest clones. These receptors lack a known antigen. The intended sense of this specimen's time point label: cells obtained before transplantation from donor or recipient. The sequenced sample was unstimulated CD4+ T cells sorted from spleen or lymph node cells, obtained before transplant. The receptor source for this set is a human donor who was the organ donor for an intestinal transplant.

V and J are TRBV27 and TRBJ2-2, with unresolved D. CDR3 length: 16 amino acids. Germline CDR1 MNHEY, CDR2 SMNVEV (reference sequence). Trimming took 6 bases from V and 4 from J, leaving 18 bases between them. The CDR3 reads CASSLISAASTGELFF. For the CDR3, the DNA is TGTGCCAGCAGCCTCATAAGCGCCGCGAGCACCGGGGAGCTGTTTTTT.

The CDR3 protein is CASSLAGRGQETQYF. CDR3 bases: TGTGCCAGCAGCTTAGCGGGCAGGGGTCAAGAGACCCAGTACTTC. The chain uses TRBV7-9 and TRBJ2-5; possibly TRBD1 for D (6 bases). The CDR3 contains 15 residues. Trimming stripped 0 bases from V and 2 bases from J, with 10 bases between. In germline, CDR1 is SEHNR, CDR2 FQNEAQ (reference sequence).